This T cell receptor (beta chain) derives from a study of blood T cell repertoires in COVID-19. CDR1 and CDR2 (germline): MNHEY, SVGAGI. This CDR3 spans 15 amino acids. Trimming removed 6 bases from V and 0 bases from J, with 13 bases in between. Profiled with immunoSEQ multiplex PCR; TCRdb holds only in-frame clones, not every one. The sample lists about 180,000 clones, roughly nine tenths occurring once. The TCR was taken from a woman between 40 and 55 years old with acute COVID-19. Sequenced material: PBMCs or T cells enriched from blood (not recorded which). The chain has TRBV6-5 and TRBJ2-3; D may be TRBD1 (6 bases). CDR3 coding DNA: TGTGCCAGCAGACCAGGGGCTAGGAGCACAGATACGCAGTATTTT. Protein: CASRPGARSTDTQYF.